This is a list of T cell receptor beta chains from one sample in a study of TIL therapy for anti-PD-1-resistant metastatic lung cancer. This table comes from immunoSEQ multiplex PCR, and its TCRdb copy is limited to in-frame clones, with some not included. This sample has around 30,000 clones, with 74% found just once. The sequencing here drew on blood, taken at baseline. These receptors were collected from a woman aged 30 to 85 with non-small cell lung cancer. The CDR3 runs from the conserved cysteine through the conserved F or W. The D gene is left open where the match is weak. Only part of the rows carry a size: once, few, many, or a class if the clone is expanded.

D gene,clone size,J gene,V gene,CDR3 DNA,CDR3 protein
NA,NA,TRBJ2-6,TRBV6-1,TGTGCCAGCAGGGTGATCTCTGGGGCCAACGTCCTGACTTTC,CASRVISGANVLTF
NA,few,TRBJ1-5,TRBV7-8,TGTGCCAGCAGCTCTATGATGGATCAGCCCCAGCATTTT,CASSSMMDQPQHF
NA,NA,TRBJ1-1,TRBV7-7,TGTGCCAGCAGCTTAGTAGACAATGGGGACACTGAAGCTTTCTTT,CASSLVDNGDTEAFF
NA,NA,TRBJ2-7,TRBV21-1,TGTGCCAGCCTCGGACGGGGGGCCTACGAGCAGTACTTC,CASLGRGAYEQYF
NA,once,TRBJ2-5,TRBV4-1,TGCGCCAGCAGCCAGCTCCCGGAGACCCAGTACTTC,CASSQLPETQYF
TRBD2,NA,TRBJ2-7,TRBV29-1,TGCAGCGTCACTAGCGGGATAACCTACGAGCAGTACTTC,CSVTSGITYEQYF
NA,NA,TRBJ2-5,TRBV6-1,TGTGCCAGCAGTGCCATGGGTCAAGAGACCCAGTACTTC,CASSAMGQETQYF
TRBD1,NA,TRBJ2-7,TRBV4-1,TGCGCCAGCAGCCCCCGGGACAGGGAAATCGAGCAGTACTTC,CASSPRDREIEQYF
NA,NA,TRBJ1-5,TRBV2,TGTGCCAGCAGCGCTTCAGGGCTGGCTCAGCCCCAGCATTTT,CASSASGLAQPQHF
NA,few,TRBJ2-1,TRBV7-8,TGTGCCAGCATATCGCGGTCGGGTAGGACAAACAATGAGCAGTTCTTC,CASISRSGRTNNEQFF
NA,NA,TRBJ1-1,TRBV2,TGTGCCAGCAGTGTGGCACTGAACACTGAAGCTTTCTTT,CASSVALNTEAFF
TRBD1,once,TRBJ2-7,TRBV15,TGTGCCACCAGCGGGAGGACAGGGAGCGAGCAGTACTTC,CATSGRTGSEQYF
NA,NA,TRBJ2-3,TRBV20-1,TGCAGTGCTAGAGAGGCCCATACGCAGTATTTT,CSAREAHTQYF
TRBD2,NA,TRBJ2-5,TRBV25-1,TGTGCCAGCAGTGAATCAGGACTAGCAGAGACCCAGTACTTC,CASSESGLAETQYF
NA,few,TRBJ2-7,TRBV4-1,TGCGCCAGCAGCCAAGGGGGTTTAGGGGAATCCTACGAGCAGTACTTC,CASSQGGLGESYEQYF
TRBD1,NA,TRBJ1-1,TRBV29-1,TGCAGCGTTGAGCAAGTGACAGGGGGTAACACTGAAGCTTTCTTT,CSVEQVTGGNTEAFF
NA,NA,TRBJ1-5,TRBV6-6,TGTGCCAGCAGGGGGGGAGGCTCTTTAGGGTTT,CASRGGGSLGF
TRBD2,NA,TRBJ2-5,TRBV30,TGTGCCTGGAGCCCGGGACTAGCGGGAGGGCCGGCCAAGCAGCAGACCCAGTACTTC,CAWSPGLAGGPAKQQTQYF
NA,NA,TRBJ1-4,TRBV2,TGTGCCAGCAGTGGCTACTCAACTAATGAAAAACTGTTTTTT,CASSGYSTNEKLFF
NA,NA,TRBJ2-7,TRBV5-1,TGCGCCAGCAGGTCCCTCTCAAACGAGCAGTACTTC,CASRSLSNEQYF
NA,NA,TRBJ1-6,TRBV27,TGTGCCAGCAGTTTGCGGCAGGGCAATTCACCCCTCCACTTT,CASSLRQGNSPLHF
TRBD2,NA,TRBJ2-1,TRBV11-2,TGTGCCAGCAGCTCCGGGACTACCCAGATCGAGCAGTTCTTC,CASSSGTTQIEQFF
NA,NA,TRBJ1-1,TRBV5-4,TGTGCCAGCCGAAAGCACGTAAACACTGAAGCTTTCTTT,CASRKHVNTEAFF
NA,NA,TRBJ2-1,TRBV12-5,TGTGCTAGTGGTTCTACAGGGATAGGTATAGGTGAGCAGTTCTTC,CASGSTGIGIGEQFF
NA,few,TRBJ2-2,TRBV30,TGTGCCTGGAGTCCTGTGGAGACCGGGGAGCTGTTTTTT,CAWSPVETGELFF
NA,few,TRBJ1-2,TRBV11-2,TGTGCCAGCAGCTTAGGGGTGTCGAGAGGCTACACCTTC,CASSLGVSRGYTF
NA,NA,TRBJ2-5,TRBV5-6,TGTGCCAGCAGCTTGGAGGACAAGCAAGAGACCCAGTACTTC,CASSLEDKQETQYF
NA,NA,TRBJ1-2,TRBV5-6,TGTGCCAGCAGCTTAGGGACCGACTATGGCTACACCTTC,CASSLGTDYGYTF
TRBD1,NA,TRBJ2-7,TRBV10-3,TGTGCCATCAACCGGGACAGGGCTGGAGAGCAGTACTTC,CAINRDRAGEQYF
TRBD1,NA,TRBJ2-7,TRBV29-1,TGCAGCGTTTTTCCAGGGGGCGCGTTCGAGCAGTACTTC,CSVFPGGAFEQYF
NA,few,TRBJ1-2,TRBV19,TGTGCCAGTCAGGTCTTTGGGTATGGCTACACCTTC,CASQVFGYGYTF
TRBD2,NA,TRBJ2-5,TRBV29-1,TGCAGCGTTCCTGGAGCGGGAGGGCCGGGGGAGACCCAGTACTTC,CSVPGAGGPGETQYF
TRBD1,NA,TRBJ1-1,TRBV5-1,TGCGCCAGCAGCTTCGTAGGGGGCGATGAAGCTTTCTTT,CASSFVGGDEAFF
NA,few,TRBJ2-3,TRBV2,TGTGCCAGCAGTGAACTGCCGGGCACAGGCACAGATACGCAGTATTTT,CASSELPGTGTDTQYF
NA,few,TRBJ1-5,TRBV7-8,TGTGCCAGCAGCTTGTTGGGGGGGTATAGCAATCAGCCCCAGCATTTT,CASSLLGGYSNQPQHF
NA,NA,TRBJ1-2,TRBV5-4,TGTGCCAGCAGCTTAGGGGGTACCTATGGCTACACCTTC,CASSLGGTYGYTF
NA,few,TRBJ2-1,TRBV7-9,TGTGCCAGCTCCGGCCTGACGGGGGTTTTGGATGAGCAGTTCTTC,CASSGLTGVLDEQFF
TRBD1,NA,TRBJ2-7,TRBV5-1,TGCGCCAGCAGCCTGGACAGGGAAATACGAGAGCAGTACTTC,CASSLDREIREQYF
NA,NA,TRBJ1-4,TRBV5-6,TGTGCCAGCAGCTTGCGGGGGGTTAATGAAAAACTGTTTTTT,CASSLRGVNEKLFF
TRBD2,NA,TRBJ2-7,TRBV5-5,TGTGCCAGCGCGTCTAGCGGCCTTTCCTACGAGCAGTACTTC,CASASSGLSYEQYF
NA,NA,TRBJ2-3,TRBV5-4,TGTGCCAGCAGCTTGGCCGGCGTCGCTACGCAGTATTTT,CASSLAGVATQYF
NA,NA,TRBJ2-7,TRBV20-1,TGCAGTGTAGGTCGCGGCGAGCAGTACTTC,CSVGRGEQYF
TRBD2,NA,TRBJ2-2,TRBV10-3,TGTGCCACCCAAGGGACTAGCGGGAGGGCGAGGACCGGGGAGCTGTTTTTT,CATQGTSGRARTGELFF
NA,few,TRBJ1-2,TRBV27,TGTGCCAGCAGCCTCGGGAGGTACTATGGCTACACCTTC,CASSLGRYYGYTF
NA,NA,TRBJ2-2,TRBV6-4,TGTGCCAGCAGTGACCCAACAGGGACGGGCACCGGGGAGCTGTTTTTT,CASSDPTGTGTGELFF
TRBD1,NA,TRBJ2-7,TRBV2,TGTGCCAGCAGACCCAGTGACAGGGTTCGCTCCTACGAGCAGTACTTC,CASRPSDRVRSYEQYF
NA,NA,TRBJ2-1,TRBV28,TGTGCCGCCTCCGGGGACTTGTCAGATGAGCAGTTCTTC,CAASGDLSDEQFF
TRBD1,NA,TRBJ2-5,TRBV19,TGTGCCAGTAGTATAGGGGACAGGACAAAAGAGACCCAGTACTTC,CASSIGDRTKETQYF
NA,once,TRBJ2-7,TRBV6-5,TGTGCCAGCAGTTACTTCCGTGTAGGGGGCTCCTACGAGCAGTACTTC,CASSYFRVGGSYEQYF
NA,NA,TRBJ2-2,TRBV7-2,TGTGCCAGCAGCAGGCTAGGCGCACGCACCGGGGAGCTGTTTTTT,CASSRLGARTGELFF
NA,medium-sized,TRBJ1-5,TRBV18,TGTGCCAGCTCCGAGATCCAAGCAGGGAGCAATCAGCCCCAGCATTTT,CASSEIQAGSNQPQHF
NA,NA,TRBJ1-2,TRBV7-8,TGTGCCAGCAGCTGGGGCAGGGAGGGTCTATCTAACTATGGCTACACCTTC,CASSWGREGLSNYGYTF
NA,NA,TRBJ2-1,TRBV5-1,TGCGCCAGCAGCCCCGTTTCGGCAGGCTTAAACTACAATGAGCAGTTCTTC,CASSPVSAGLNYNEQFF
NA,NA,TRBJ2-6,TRBV6-1,TGTGCCAGCAGTGTCCCTGGGGCCAACGTCCTGACTTTC,CASSVPGANVLTF